A selection of T cell receptor beta chains follows, all from one sample in a study of blood T cell repertoires in COVID-19. Profiling relied on immunoSEQ multiplex PCR, and the TCRdb table lists in-frame clones only, not all of them. The sample has under 200,000 clones; around nine tenths are singletons. The sequenced material came from peripheral blood. These receptors were taken from a man aged 70-80 years with acute or convalescent COVID-19. Both conserved end residues are part of each CDR3. D genes are given only for firm matches.

cdr3_length	v_call	d_call	j_call	cdr3_aa
15	TRBV6-5	TRBD2	TRBJ2-3	CASMGAGDATDTQYF
15	TRBV27	TRBD1	TRBJ1-5	CASSLSTGLGQPQHF
17	TRBV18	TRBD2	TRBJ2-4	CASSRGLPSGGENIQYF
14	TRBV5-1	.	TRBJ2-5	CASSQALRQETQYF
15	TRBV29-1	TRBD2	TRBJ2-1	CSLKAAGGSYNEQFF
14	TRBV9	.	TRBJ1-2	CASSVEVRPIGYTF
15	TRBV18	.	TRBJ1-6	CASSYVQGWRSPLHF
15	TRBV5-4	.	TRBJ1-2	CASSLGGAGSYGYTF
13	TRBV5-4	.	TRBJ2-3	CASSTEPGDTQYF
15	TRBV5-1	TRBD1	TRBJ2-2	CASSLPGQGPGELFF
13	TRBV29-1	TRBD1	TRBJ2-1	CSVAGQGINEQFF
15	TRBV5-1	TRBD2	TRBJ2-7	CASSLGTSDFYEQYF
12	TRBV28	.	TRBJ1-2	CASSGGVYGYTF
15	TRBV5-1	TRBD2	TRBJ2-1	CASSLTSGGGNEQFF
14	TRBV18	.	TRBJ2-3	CASSPGGGVDTQYF
17	TRBV24-1	.	TRBJ2-2	CATSDLSSSPNTGELFF
14	TRBV5-1	.	TRBJ1-2	CASSSEPPLYGYTF
14	TRBV2	.	TRBJ1-5	CASSSGQPNQPQHF
17	TRBV24-1	.	TRBJ2-4	CATSDFGRGVPKNIQYF
18	TRBV6-4	TRBD1	TRBJ2-6	CASSRQGVHSTGANVLTF
14	TRBV2	.	TRBJ2-5	CASSPRRDQETQYF
13	TRBV27	.	TRBJ1-1	CASSLWGVGEAFF
14	TRBV10-2	TRBD1	TRBJ2-5	CASSSGQGRETQYF
14	TRBV15	TRBD1	TRBJ2-3	CATSSATGGRTQYF
13	TRBV30	.	TRBJ1-2	CAWSVKQGEGYTF
15	TRBV7-8	TRBD2	TRBJ2-1	CASSSSGDPYNEQFF
15	TRBV9	.	TRBJ1-3	CASSPLGSKGNTIYF
15	TRBV7-9	.	TRBJ2-2	CASSVTESNTGELFF
15	TRBV4-1	TRBD2	TRBJ2-5	CASSHSGRYQETQYF
12	TRBV2	TRBD1	TRBJ1-4	CATRDRVEKLFF
13	TRBV19	.	TRBJ1-5	CASSPTTGPPQHF
15	TRBV11-3	.	TRBJ2-3	CASSLDRGSTDTQYF
16	TRBV5-8	.	TRBJ2-3	CASSQGQAGSTDTQYF
13	TRBV6-5	TRBD1	TRBJ1-1	CASSLTGYTEAFF
17	TRBV21-1	.	TRBJ2-6	CASSLRDRSTGANVLTF
13	TRBV7-9	.	TRBJ2-7	CASFGQGRNEQYF
14	TRBV10-3	TRBD2	TRBJ2-7	CAISRTSGGGEQYF